This TCR beta chain was documented in a study of blood T cell repertoires in COVID-19. Study-level background: PBMCs, B-cell-depleted T cells, or T cells were the source of the cDNA or gDNA that made up the material.

TCRdb's table, derived via immunoSEQ multiplex PCR, lists solely in-frame clones and lacks some. The data show tens of thousands of clones, about 82% seen once. The CDR3 runs to 12 residues. Germline assignment: CDR1 MNHEY and CDR2 SMNVEV (reference sequence). Trimming took off 6 bases at V and 5 bases at J, with 11 bases between the two ends. Material for sequencing was peripheral blood. The rearrangement joins TRBV27 to TRBJ2-7; D is unresolved. The TCR comes from a human donor in a cohort sampled during active COVID-19. The CDR3 DNA is TGTGCCAGCAGCCACCCCCAGGACGAGCAGTACTTC. Translating gives CASSHPQDEQYF.